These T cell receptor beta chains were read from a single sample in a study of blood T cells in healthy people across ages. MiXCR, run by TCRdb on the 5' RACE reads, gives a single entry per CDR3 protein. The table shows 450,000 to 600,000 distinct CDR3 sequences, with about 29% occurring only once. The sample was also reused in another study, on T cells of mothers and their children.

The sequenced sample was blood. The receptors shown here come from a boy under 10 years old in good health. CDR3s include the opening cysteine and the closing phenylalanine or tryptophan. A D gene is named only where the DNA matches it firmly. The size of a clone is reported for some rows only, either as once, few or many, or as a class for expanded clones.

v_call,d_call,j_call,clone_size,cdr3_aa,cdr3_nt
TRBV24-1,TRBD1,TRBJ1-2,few,CATKQGAHGYTF,TGTGCCACCAAACAGGGGGCTCATGGCTACACCTTC
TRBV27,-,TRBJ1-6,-,CASSQGGSPLHF,TGTGCCAGCAGCCAGGGAGGATCACCCCTCCACTTT
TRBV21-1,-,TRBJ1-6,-,CASRNSGQGYNSPLHF,TGTGCCAGCAGAAACAGCGGACAGGGCTATAATTCACCCCTCCACTTT
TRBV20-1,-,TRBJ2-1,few,CSASSSGSYNEQFF,TGCAGTGCTAGCTCCAGCGGATCCTACAATGAGCAGTTCTTC
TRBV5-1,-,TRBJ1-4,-,CASSFRGYSDNEKLFF,TGCGCCAGCAGCTTCCGCGGATATAGTGATAATGAAAAACTGTTTTTT
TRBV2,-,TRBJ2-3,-,CASCPNGPDTQYF,TGTGCCAGCTGCCCCAACGGTCCAGATACGCAGTATTTT
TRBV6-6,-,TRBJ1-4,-,CASSYRENEKLFF,TGTGCCAGCAGTTACCGGGAGAATGAAAAACTGTTTTTT
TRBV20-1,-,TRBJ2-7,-,CSARGTRDPPYEQYF,TGCAGTGCCAGAGGTACTCGGGACCCACCCTACGAGCAGTACTTC
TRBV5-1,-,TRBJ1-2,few,CASSLNPGSQGGYTF,TGCGCCAGCAGCCTCAACCCCGGGTCCCAAGGGGGCTACACCTTC
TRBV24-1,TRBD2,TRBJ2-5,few,CATSDGGGAGETQYF,TGTGCCACCAGTGATGGCGGGGGGGCAGGTGAGACCCAGTACTTC
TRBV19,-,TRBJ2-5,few,CASQQSETQYF,TGTGCCAGCCAACAGTCAGAGACCCAGTACTTC
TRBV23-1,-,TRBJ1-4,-,CASSHSRSGVGATNEKLFF,TGCGCCAGCAGTCACTCTCGTTCAGGGGTAGGAGCAACTAATGAAAAACTGTTTTTT
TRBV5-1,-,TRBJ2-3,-,CASRVASYADTQYF,TGCGCCAGCAGGGTGGCTAGCTACGCAGATACGCAGTATTTT
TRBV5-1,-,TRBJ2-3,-,CASSWGRTISTDTQYF,TGCGCCAGCAGCTGGGGCAGGACTATCAGCACAGATACGCAGTATTTT
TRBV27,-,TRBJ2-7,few,CASSFAQGGRLYF,TGTGCCAGCAGTTTCGCACAGGGGGGGCGTCTGTACTTC
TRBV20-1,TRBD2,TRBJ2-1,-,CSAPSGRDSYNEQFF,TGCAGTGCTCCTAGCGGGAGAGACTCCTACAATGAGCAGTTCTTC
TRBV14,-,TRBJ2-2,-,CASSQALRTLNTGELFF,TGTGCCAGCAGCCAAGCTCTTCGGACACTCAACACCGGGGAGCTGTTTTTT
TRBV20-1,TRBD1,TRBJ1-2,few,CSASQGARGRGYGYTF,TGCAGTGCCTCGCAGGGGGCGCGTGGTCGTGGCTATGGCTACACCTTC
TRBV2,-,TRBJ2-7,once,CATRRGFIGYEQYF,TGTGCCACCAGGCGGGGATTCATCGGCTACGAGCAGTACTTC
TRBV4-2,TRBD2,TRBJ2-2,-,CASSQVRGLAGGQNTGELFF,TGTGCCAGCAGCCAAGTTAGGGGACTAGCGGGGGGTCAGAACACCGGGGAGCTGTTTTTT
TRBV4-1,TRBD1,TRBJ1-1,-,CASSQDGQGRRNTEAFF,TGCGCCAGCAGCCAAGATGGACAGGGAAGAAGGAACACTGAAGCTTTCTTT
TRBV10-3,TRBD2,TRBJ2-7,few,CAISLLAGGDEQYF,TGTGCCATCAGTTTATTAGCGGGAGGGGACGAGCAGTACTTC
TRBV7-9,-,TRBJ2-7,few,CASSDRQASVYEQYF,TGTGCCAGCAGCGACCGACAGGCCAGCGTCTACGAGCAGTACTTC
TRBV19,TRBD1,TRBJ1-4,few,CASSIWTGNEKLFF,TGTGCCAGTAGTATTTGGACAGGGAATGAAAAACTGTTTTTT
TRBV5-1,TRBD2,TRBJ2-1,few,CASSLGGTSGRNEQFF,TGCGCCAGCAGCTTGGGGGGGACTAGCGGGAGGAATGAGCAGTTCTTC
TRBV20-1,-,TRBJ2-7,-,CSARGQRTNYEQYF,TGCAGTGCTAGAGGTCAGCGGACGAACTACGAGCAGTACTTC
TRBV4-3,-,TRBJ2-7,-,CASSQDGSRDYEQYF,TGCGCCAGCAGCCAAGATGGTAGCAGAGACTACGAGCAGTACTTC
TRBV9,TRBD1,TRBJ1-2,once,CASSVDRDSYGYTF,TGTGCCAGCAGCGTCGACCGGGACAGCTATGGCTACACCTTC
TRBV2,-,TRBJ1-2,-,CANLGDGKNYGYTF,TGTGCCAACCTAGGGGACGGAAAAAACTATGGCTACACCTTC
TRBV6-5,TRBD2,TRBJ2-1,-,CASSYKEGTSGGGSYNEQFF,TGTGCCAGCAGTTACAAAGAGGGGACTAGCGGGGGGGGCTCCTACAATGAGCAGTTCTTC
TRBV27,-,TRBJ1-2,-,CASSLYGLLNYGYTF,TGTGCCAGCAGTTTATACGGCCTCTTGAACTATGGCTACACCTTC
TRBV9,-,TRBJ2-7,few,CASSARGISYEQYF,TGTGCCAGCAGCGCACGGGGCATCTCCTACGAGCAGTACTTC
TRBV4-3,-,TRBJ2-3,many,CASSQASTDTQYF,TGTGCCAGCAGTCAGGCTAGCACAGATACGCAGTATTTT
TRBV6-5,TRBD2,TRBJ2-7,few,CASGTSGTEQYF,TGTGCCAGCGGGACTAGCGGGACCGAGCAGTACTTC
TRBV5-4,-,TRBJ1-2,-,CASRPAGSQANYGYTF,TGTGCCAGCAGGCCTGCGGGGAGCCAAGCTAACTATGGCTACACCTTC
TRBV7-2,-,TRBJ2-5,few,CASSLPTERETQYF,TGTGCCAGCAGCTTACCGACAGAGCGGGAGACCCAGTACTTC
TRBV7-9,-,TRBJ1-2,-,CVSGDAYGYTF,TGTGTATCAGGGGATGCCTATGGCTACACCTTC